This TCR beta chain was sequenced for a study of T cells after yellow fever vaccination. Study results and limitations: Reappearance after the booster was seen for most primary-vaccination clones, at roughly 96% CD4 and around 88% CD8.

Researchers made TCR cDNA using 5'RACE template switching, and this step added a universal primer site and UMIs. TCRdb called the 5' RACE reads again in MiXCR, with one record for every CDR3 protein. The sample has 500,000 to 650,000 distinct CDR3 sequences, around an eighth seen once. This clonotype has a handful of counts. The target antigen is unknown. The source is a man aged 25 to 40 who received the YFV17D yellow fever vaccine. This sample comprised PBMCs, obtained on the day of the yellow fever booster vaccination.

CDR3 nucleotide sequence: TGCAGTGCTCATAAGATTGGGAGCTCCTACAATGAGCAGTTCTTC. It specifies CSAHKIGSSYNEQFF. The chain links TRBV20-1 to TRBJ2-1; a possible D gene is TRBD2 (5 bases). The CDR3 consists of 15 residues. V dropped 5 bases and J dropped 0 bases, with 14 bases sitting between them. Per germline, CDR1 DFQATT and CDR2 SNEGSKA (reference sequence).